This TCR beta chain comes out of a study of shared clonotypes between healthy human individuals. Clones were read by immunoSEQ multiplex PCR, and TCRdb kept only the in-frame ones, dropping some. This sample carries a few million clones, 90% to 97% of them seen once, and the ten largest clones take less than 0.15%. Per germline, CDR1 LNHDA and CDR2 SQIVND (reference sequence). Trimming took off 2 bases at V and 1 base at J, with 8 bases between the two ends. The CDR3 sequence is 14 residues long. The origin of this receptor is a man between 18 and 35 years old in good health. The chain recombines TRBV19 with TRBJ1-1; no reliable D call. The sample comprised naive CD4+ T cells sorted from blood. Specified subset: CD45RA+ positively selected. For the CDR3, the DNA is TGTGCCAGTAGTATATTTGAGGGGAACACTGAAGCTTTCTTT. This encodes CASSIFEGNTEAFF.